This TCR beta chain was sequenced for a study of T cell repertoires in cytomegalovirus infection. This clonotype occurred a few times. Its antigen is still unknown. TCRdb ran MiXCR on the reads and lists one entry per CDR3 protein. This table holds 380,000 or so distinct CDR3 sequences, approximately 35% found once. From germline, CDR1 is MNHEY and CDR2 SVGEGT. The CDR3 runs 15 residues. Deletions cut 4 bases from V and 1 base from J, with 13 bases between. The sequencing here drew on cultured PBMCs, taken from culture after CMV antigen stimulation. The receptor was derived from a human donor in good health (CMV status not recorded). Some clones in this sample may be carry-over from other donors' samples. The J gene is TRBJ1-1, the V gene TRBV6-2 or TRBV6-3; D is ambiguous. CDR3: CASSSEEGWNTEAFF. In DNA, the CDR3 is TGTGCCAGCAGTTCCGAGGAAGGGTGGAACACTGAAGCTTTCTTT.